Below are 29 T cell receptor beta chains sequenced from a single sample in a study of blood T cell repertoires in COVID-19. TCRdb keeps only in-frame clones here, not all; method: immunoSEQ multiplex PCR. The repertoire holds just over 250,000 clones, around 92% seen once, with 2.6% in the top ten. Sequencing was performed on peripheral blood. Every receptor here comes from a person aged 18 to 30 with COVID-19, enrolled during active disease.

This clone has just a few counts. V gene TRBV5-1 combines with J gene TRBJ1-1; D possibly corresponds to TRBD1 (5 bases). The CDR3 loop spans 14 amino acids. CDR1 SGHRS and CDR2 YFSETQ come from the germline V gene. V shed 2 bases and J shed 5 bases, with 13 bases lying between them. This CDR3 reads CASSFGTGGTEAFF. The CDR3 DNA is TGCGCCAGCAGCTTTGGTACAGGAGGGACTGAAGCTTTCTTT.

The chain employs TRBV12-2 and TRBJ2-7; the table's TRBD2 call for D was not verified on the DNA. TRBV12-2 is described as a pseudogene. There are 16 residues in the CDR3. CDR3 sequence: CASRPRPAAGVGEQYF. CDR3 bases: TGTGCAAGTCGCCCCCGGCCGGCAGCGGGAGTGGGAGAGCAGTACTTC.

The chain uses TRBV25-1 and TRBJ1-2, with 7 bases aligning to TRBD1. The CDR3 is 14 residues long. Germline CDR1 MGHDK, CDR2 SYGVNS. Germline trimming cut 5 bases from V and 5 bases from J; bases unmatched to any gene: 8. The CDR3 region has the DNA TGTGCCAGCAGTACCCCGGGACAGCTATATGGCTACACCTTC. Translating it yields CASSTPGQLYGYTF.

This rearrangement joins TRBV5-4 to TRBJ2-3, with D unclear. Germline V CDR1 and CDR2: SGHNT, YYREEE (reference sequence). V was pared by 4 bases and J by 0 bases, with 6 bases between. The CDR3 extends over 13 amino acids. This CDR3 reads CASSEQSTDTQYF. CDR3 nucleotides: TGTGCCAGCAGCGAACAGAGCACAGATACGCAGTATTTT.

The J gene is TRBJ2-1, the V gene TRBV20-1, with 12 bases identical to TRBD2. J lost 4 bases, V lost 3 bases, and 7 bases had no gene match. This CDR3 contains 16 residues. From germline, CDR1 is DFQATT and CDR2 SNEGSKA (reference sequence). CDR3 region: CSASDRTSGDYNEQFF. DNA for the CDR3: TGCAGTGCTAGTGACAGGACTAGCGGGGATTACAATGAGCAGTTCTTC.

The chain recombines TRBV5-1 with TRBJ2-5; 12 bases align to TRBD2. The CDR3 is made up of 14 amino acids. The V and J ends lost 8 bases and 2 bases, in that order; junction bases with no gene match: 4. CDR1 and CDR2 (germline): SGHRS, YFSETQ. This chain's CDR3 is CASGTSGFQETQYF. DNA for the CDR3: TGCGCCAGTGGGACTAGCGGGTTTCAAGAGACCCAGTACTTC.

The chain carries TRBV24-1 and TRBJ1-4; 7 bases are shared with TRBD1. Trimming cost V 5 bases and J 0 bases; bases outside gene matches: 2. Germline assignment: CDR1 KGHDR and CDR2 SFDVKD. This CDR3 spans 15 amino acids. The CDR3 protein is CATSGGTATNEKLFF. The CDR3 bases are TGTGCCACCAGTGGCGGGACAGCAACTAATGAAAAACTGTTTTTT.

The chain employs TRBV3-1 (or the pseudogene TRBV3-2) and TRBJ1-6; 7 bases are a match to TRBD1. Germline lookup yields CDR1 LGHDT and CDR2 YNNKEL (reference sequence). J was trimmed by 4 bases and V by 2 bases; bases with no gene match: 11. This CDR3 comprises 18 residues. The CDR3 DNA reads as TGTGCCAGCAGCCAATCGTCCCTCGGACAGGCTTATAATTCACCCCTCCACTTT. Residues: CASSQSSLGQAYNSPLHF.

V and J are TRBV10-1 and TRBJ2-7; the D is unclear. Germline V gene data show CDR1 as WNHNN and CDR2 as SYGVQD (reference sequence). The CDR3 sequence is 10 residues long. The ends were cut back, 2 bases at V and 7 bases at J, with 3 bases in the middle. CDR3 DNA: TGCGCCAGCAGTGAGACAGAGCAGTACTTC. Translating gives CASSETEQYF.

The chain has TRBV4-1 and TRBJ1-6; D is uncertain. Trimming stripped 0 bases from V and 10 bases from J, with 7 bases between. CDR3 length: 13 residues. Germline V gives CDR1 MGHRA, CDR2 YSYEKL. The chain's CDR3 is CASSQDVASPLHF. CDR3 sequence (DNA): TGCGCCAGCAGCCAAGATGTAGCCTCACCCCTCCACTTT.

This chain joins TRBV30 and TRBJ1-2, with D possibly TRBD1 on 6 matching bases. The germline V gene has CDR1 GTSNPN and CDR2 SVGIG (reference sequence). Between the trimmed V and J ends, which lost 5 bases and 7 bases, there was a span of 14 bases. CDR3 length: 12 residues. CDR3 protein: CAWAPQGFGYTF. In DNA form, the CDR3 reads TGTGCCTGGGCCCCACAGGGCTTTGGCTACACCTTC.

The genes are TRBV2 and TRBJ2-3, with 7 bases that match TRBD2. V shed 6 bases, J shed 2 bases, and the junction held 8 bases outside the gene matches. CDR1 and CDR2 from the germline V gene are SNHLY and FYNNEI. This CDR3 region has 15 residues. CDR3 DNA sequence: TGTGCCAGCAGAAGTGGCGGGAGTGTCACAGATACGCAGTATTTT. The encoded protein is CASRSGGSVTDTQYF.

The chain carries TRBV25-1 and TRBJ2-1; D possibly corresponds to TRBD2 (5 bases). The V end was cut by 10 bases, the J end by 8 bases, with 12 bases between. Germline loops: CDR1 MGHDK, CDR2 SYGVNS. CDR3 length equals 11 residues. CDR3: CATLGNDEQFF. Here the CDR3 DNA reads TGTGCCACCCTCGGGAACGATGAGCAGTTCTTC.

The chain carries TRBV24-1 and TRBJ2-5; 10 bases line up with TRBD2. Germline loops: CDR1 KGHDR, CDR2 SFDVKD. The CDR3 loop spans 17 amino acids. V gave up 2 bases and J gave up 1 base; unmatched junction bases: 6. In DNA form, the CDR3 reads TGTGCCACCAGTGATTCTCCAGGACTAGCGGTCCAAGAGACCCAGTACTTC. Translating gives CATSDSPGLAVQETQYF.

V usage is TRBV5-1 and J usage is TRBJ2-7; tentative D call: TRBD2 (6 bases). Trimming shortened V by 4 bases and J by 3 bases, and 11 bases separated the two germline ends. CDR1 and CDR2 (germline): SGHRS, YFSETQ. The length of the CDR3 is 13 residues. The CDR3 nucleotides read TGCGCCAGCAGCCGGGACTCGTTCTACGAGCAGTACTTC. Its protein product is CASSRDSFYEQYF.

The CDR3 reads CASSRQGNEQFF. The CDR3 DNA sequence: TGTGCCAGCAGTAGACAGGGCAATGAGCAGTTCTTC. The V gene is TRBV6-5, the J gene TRBJ2-1; 7 nucleotides align to TRBD1. This CDR3 is built from 12 residues. The junction had 1 base not matched to a gene; V was cut back by 5 bases and J by 6 bases. Germline CDR1 MNHEY, CDR2 SVGAGI.

The genes are TRBV5-1 and TRBJ2-5; the D is unclear. Trimming cost V 1 base and J 4 bases, with 8 bases left between them. This CDR3 comprises 13 residues. Germline V gene data show CDR1 as SGHRS and CDR2 as YFSETQ. CDR3 protein: CASSLSGPETQYF. CDR3 nucleotide sequence: TGCGCCAGCAGCTTGAGTGGGCCAGAGACCCAGTACTTC.

The rearrangement joins TRBV10-3 to TRBJ1-4; no clear D gene. Trimming left V 2 bases short and J 10 bases short, with 5 bases between. The CDR3 consists of 11 residues. The germline V gene encodes CDR1 ENHRY and CDR2 SYGVKD. CDR3 sequence reads: CAISEGTKLFF. The CDR3 nucleotides read TGTGCCATCAGTGAGGGCACAAAACTGTTTTTT.

This chain connects TRBV5-1 to TRBJ2-1, with TRBD1 matching 9 bases. The CDR3 contains 20 residues. V dropped 1 base and J dropped 0; count of bases not matched to a gene: 14. Germline V gene sequence: CDR1 SGHRS, CDR2 YFSETQ. Here the CDR3 DNA reads TGCGCCAGCAGCTTGAAAAGGACAGGGGTCCCTCTGAGCTCCTACAATGAGCAGTTCTTC. Translated: CASSLKRTGVPLSSYNEQFF.

The chain uses TRBV5-5 and TRBJ1-3; 8 nucleotides agree with TRBD1. The CDR3 is 15 amino acids. The germline V gene has CDR1 SGHKS and CDR2 YYEKEE (reference sequence). Losses at the gene ends were 6 bases for V and 1 base for J; bases not matched to a gene: 6. As DNA, the CDR3 is TGTGCCAGCACCACAGGGGGTCAATCTGGAAACACCATATATTTT. As protein: CASTTGGQSGNTIYF.

This rearrangement joins TRBV19 to TRBJ2-7, with D possibly TRBD2 on 6 matching bases. The CDR3 sequence is 14 residues long. Germline V lookup: CDR1 LNHDA, CDR2 SQIVND (reference sequence). Between the trimmed V and J ends, which lost 5 bases and 0 bases, there was a span of 11 bases. The CDR3 reads CASSLRTNSYEQYF. CDR3 coding DNA: TGTGCCAGTAGTCTACGGACTAACTCCTACGAGCAGTACTTC.

V usage is TRBV5-6 and J usage is TRBJ2-7; D ambiguous. This CDR3 has 12 residues. V lost 5 bases and J lost 1, with 7 bases in between. Germline V gene sequence: CDR1 SGHDT, CDR2 YYEEEE. CDR3 region: CASSSVSYEQYF. The DNA of the CDR3 is TGTGCCAGCAGTTCTGTATCCTACGAGCAGTACTTC. Together with reference TRBV5-6 and TRBJ2-7, the CDR3 gives the full variable domain: DAGVTQSPTHLIKTRGQQVTLRCSPKSGHDTVSWYQQALGQGPQFIFQYYEEEERQRGNFPDRFSGHQFPNYSSELNVNALLLGDSALYLCASSSVSYEQYFGPGTRLTVT.

V gene TRBV24-1 combines with J gene TRBJ2-5; unclear D gene. The CDR3 has 13 residues. CDR1 and CDR2 from the germline V gene are KGHDR and SFDVKD. V gave up 5 bases and J gave up 5 bases, with 11 bases separating them. CDR3 amino acids: CATSGPPRETQYF. The CDR3 region has the DNA TGTGCCACCAGTGGGCCTCCCAGGGAGACCCAGTACTTC.

The chain has TRBV7-9 and TRBJ2-7; tentatively, D is TRBD2 (6 bases). Germline V gene sequence: CDR1 SEHNR, CDR2 FQNEAQ (reference sequence). V shed 2 bases and J shed 2 bases, with 13 bases lying between them. The length of the CDR3 is 15 residues. The CDR3 bases are TGTGCCAGCAGCTTAACTAGCTCCGGGGCCTACGAGCAGTACTTC. Protein: CASSLTSSGAYEQYF.

The chain couples TRBV13 to TRBJ2-5; 10 bases agree with TRBD2. Germline assignment: CDR1 PRHDT and CDR2 FYEKMQ (reference sequence). With V trimmed by 2 bases and J by 3 bases, 12 bases remained unmatched. This CDR3 contains 18 residues. In DNA, the CDR3 is TGTGCCAGCAGCTTATTTGTAGCGGGAGGCCCAGGGGAAGAGACCCAGTACTTC. Its translation: CASSLFVAGGPGEETQYF. Together with reference TRBV13 and TRBJ2-5, the CDR3 gives the full variable domain: AAGVIQSPRHLIKEKRETATLKCYPIPRHDTVYWYQQGPGQDPQFLISFYEKMQSDKGSIPDRFSAQQFSDYHSELNMSSLELGDSALYFCASSLFVAGGPGEETQYFGPGTRLLVL.

The V and J genes are TRBV3-1 (or the pseudogene TRBV3-2) and TRBJ2-5; tentative D call: TRBD1 (6 bases). The germline V and J ends were trimmed by 1 base and 3 bases, with 15 bases remaining between them. The CDR3 contains 16 residues. Per germline, CDR1 LGHDT and CDR2 YNNKEL (reference sequence). CDR3 in amino acids: CASSQVGLQGKETQYF. Here the CDR3 DNA reads TGTGCCAGCAGCCAAGTAGGGCTTCAGGGGAAAGAGACCCAGTACTTC.

This clone has only one observation. The chain joins TRBV2 to TRBJ2-1; 13 bases match TRBD2. This CDR3 has 17 residues. The V segment lost 0 bases and the J segment 10 bases; nucleotides outside the gene matches: 9. Germline loops: CDR1 SNHLY, CDR2 FYNNEI. In DNA, the CDR3 is TGTGCCAGCAGTGAAGCGCTTGGACTAGCGGGAGAGCAGGAGCAGTTCTTC. Translation gives CASSEALGLAGEQEQFF.

The chain has TRBV14 and TRBJ2-1; D unresolved. V lost 1 base and J lost 5, with 18 bases in between. Per the germline V gene, CDR1 is SGHDN and CDR2 is FVKESK. This CDR3 spans 17 amino acids. CDR3 amino acids: CASSQAYDKSANNEQFF. CDR3 coding DNA: TGTGCCAGCAGCCAAGCCTATGACAAGTCCGCCAACAATGAGCAGTTCTTC. The full variable domain, its missing parts supplied by reference TRBV14 and TRBJ2-1, is EAGVTQFPSHSVIEKGQTVTLRCDPISGHDNLYWYRRVMGKEIKFLLHFVKESKQDESGMPNNRFLAERTGGTYSTLKVQPAELEDSGVYFCASSQAYDKSANNEQFFGPGTRLTVL.

The rearrangement joins TRBV27 to TRBJ2-7; D perhaps matches TRBD2 (9 bases). The CDR3 consists of 20 residues. Trimming cost V 7 bases and J 4 bases, with 35 bases left between them. Germline-derived CDR1 and CDR2 are MNHEY and SMNVEV (reference sequence). CDR3 region: CASKSASGGSQRAGGYEQYF. The CDR3 DNA sequence: TGTGCCAGCAAAAGCGCCTCAGGGGGCTCCCAGAGAGCGGGAGGTTACGAGCAGTACTTC.